Below, one T cell receptor beta chain is given with its context. The time point: 2015-2016 season, pre-vaccination. Trimming stripped 0 bases from V and 1 base from J, with 6 bases between. CDR3 length equals 14 residues. Germline assignment: CDR1 ENHRY and CDR2 SYGVKD. The data were taken from a study of follicular helper T cells after annual influenza vaccination. Some clones are missing from TCRdb's copy, which holds only in-frame ones; the method was immunoSEQ multiplex PCR. The sample contains fewer than 2,000 clones, less than 90% of which appear only once. The clonotype was recovered from an adult who received the influenza vaccine. J is TRBJ1-1 and V is TRBV10-3; D remains ambiguous. The material sequenced was CXCR5+ CD38- circulating T follicular helper cells from blood, taken on the day of influenza vaccination. Indicated subset: circulating Tfh, non-naive CD4+CXCR5+PD-1+ (ICOS+CD38+ or ICOS-CD38-). The CDR3 region is CAISESTRNTEAFF. The DNA for the CDR3 is TGTGCCATCAGTGAGTCTACACGGAACACTGAAGCTTTCTTT.